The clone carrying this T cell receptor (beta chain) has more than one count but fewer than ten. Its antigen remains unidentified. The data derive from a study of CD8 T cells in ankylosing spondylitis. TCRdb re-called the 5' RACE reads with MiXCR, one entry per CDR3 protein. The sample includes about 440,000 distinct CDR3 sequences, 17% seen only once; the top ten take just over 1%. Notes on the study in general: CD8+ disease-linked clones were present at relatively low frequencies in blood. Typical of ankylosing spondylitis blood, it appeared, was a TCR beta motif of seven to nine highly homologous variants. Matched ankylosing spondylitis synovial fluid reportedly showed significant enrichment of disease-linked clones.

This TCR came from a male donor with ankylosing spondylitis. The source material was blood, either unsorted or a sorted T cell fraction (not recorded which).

DNA for the CDR3: TGCGCCAGCAGCTTGGGTAATGAAGTCAATCAGCCCCAGCATTTT. Translating it yields CASSLGNEVNQPQHF. The chain recombines TRBV5-1 with TRBJ1-5; D is ambiguous. The CDR3 runs 15 residues. Germline CDR1 SGHRS, CDR2 YFSETQ. V lost 0 bases to trimming and J lost 3 bases, with 10 bases between them. The whole variable domain, filled in from reference TRBV5-1 and TRBJ1-5, reads KAGVTQTPRYLIKTRGQQVTLSCSPISGHRSVSWYQQTPGQGLQFLFEYFSETQRNKGNFPGRFSGRQFSNSRSEMNVSTLELGDSALYLCASSLGNEVNQPQHFGDGTRLSIL.